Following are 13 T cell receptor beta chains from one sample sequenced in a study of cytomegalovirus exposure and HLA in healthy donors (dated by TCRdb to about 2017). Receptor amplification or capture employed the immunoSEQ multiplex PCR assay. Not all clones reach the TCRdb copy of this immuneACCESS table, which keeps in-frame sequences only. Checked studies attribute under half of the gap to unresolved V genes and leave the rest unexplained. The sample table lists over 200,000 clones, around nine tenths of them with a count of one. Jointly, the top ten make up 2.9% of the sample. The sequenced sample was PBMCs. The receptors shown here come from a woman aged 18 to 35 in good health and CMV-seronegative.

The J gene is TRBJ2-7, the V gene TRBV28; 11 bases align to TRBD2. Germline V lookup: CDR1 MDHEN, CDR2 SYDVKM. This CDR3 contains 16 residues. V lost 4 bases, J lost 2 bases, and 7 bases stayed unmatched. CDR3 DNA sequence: TGTGCCAGCAGTTCTCTAACTAGCGGGAGAGCCTACGAGCAGTACTTC. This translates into CASSSLTSGRAYEQYF.

CDR3 in amino acids: CASSSGLRGTGELFF. The CDR3 bases are TGTGCCAGCAGCTCGGGACTGCGGGGCACCGGGGAGCTGTTTTTT. This chain joins TRBV7-3 and TRBJ2-2, with D possibly TRBD2 on 6 matching bases. The CDR3 length is 15 residues. Looked up from germline, CDR1 is SGHTA and CDR2 is FQGTGA. Trimming cost V 4 bases and J 4 bases, with 13 bases left between them.

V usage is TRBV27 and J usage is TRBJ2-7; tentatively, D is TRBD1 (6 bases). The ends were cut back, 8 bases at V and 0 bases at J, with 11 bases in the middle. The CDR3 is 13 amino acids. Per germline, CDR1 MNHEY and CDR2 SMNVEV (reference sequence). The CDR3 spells CASGAQGSYEQYF. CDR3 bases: TGTGCCAGCGGGGCACAGGGCTCCTACGAGCAGTACTTC.

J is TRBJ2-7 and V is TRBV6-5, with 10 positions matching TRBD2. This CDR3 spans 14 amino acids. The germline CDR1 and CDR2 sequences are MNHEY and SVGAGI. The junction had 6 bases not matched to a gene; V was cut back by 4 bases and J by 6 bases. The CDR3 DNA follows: TGTGCCAGCAGTTCTAGCGGGAGAACCCTCGAGCAGTACTTC. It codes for CASSSSGRTLEQYF.

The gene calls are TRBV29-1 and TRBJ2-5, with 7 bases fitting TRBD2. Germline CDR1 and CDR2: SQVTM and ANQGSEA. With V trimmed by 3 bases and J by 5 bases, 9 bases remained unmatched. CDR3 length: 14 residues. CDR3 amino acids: CSVDGGSIRETQYF. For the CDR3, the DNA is TGCAGCGTTGACGGCGGGAGCATTAGGGAGACCCAGTACTTC.

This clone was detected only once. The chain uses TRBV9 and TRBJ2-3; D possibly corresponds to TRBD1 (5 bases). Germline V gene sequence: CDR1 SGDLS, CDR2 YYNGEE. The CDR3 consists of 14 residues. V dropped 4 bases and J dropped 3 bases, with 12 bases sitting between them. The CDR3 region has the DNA TGTGCCAGCAGCCGACCGACAGATACAGATACGCAGTATTTT. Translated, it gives CASSRPTDTDTQYF. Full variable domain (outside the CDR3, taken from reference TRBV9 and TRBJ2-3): DSGVTQTPKHLITATGQRVTLRCSPRSGDLSVYWYQQSLDQGLQFLIQYYNGEERAKGNILERFSAQQFPDLHSELNLSSLELGDSALYFCASSRPTDTDTQYFGPGTRLTVL.

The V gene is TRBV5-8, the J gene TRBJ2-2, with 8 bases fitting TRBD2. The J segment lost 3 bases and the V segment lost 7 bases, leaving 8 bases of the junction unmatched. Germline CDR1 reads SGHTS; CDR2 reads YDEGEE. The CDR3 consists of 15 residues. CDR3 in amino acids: CASYERERDTGELFF. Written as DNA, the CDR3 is TGTGCCAGCTATGAGCGGGAGCGGGACACCGGGGAGCTGTTTTTT.

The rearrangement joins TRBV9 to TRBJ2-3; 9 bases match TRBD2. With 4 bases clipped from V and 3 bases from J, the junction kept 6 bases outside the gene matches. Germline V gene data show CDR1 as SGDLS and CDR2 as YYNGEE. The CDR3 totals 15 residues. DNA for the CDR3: TGTGCCAGCAGCACTAGCGGGCGTCAAACAGATACGCAGTATTTT. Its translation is CASSTSGRQTDTQYF.

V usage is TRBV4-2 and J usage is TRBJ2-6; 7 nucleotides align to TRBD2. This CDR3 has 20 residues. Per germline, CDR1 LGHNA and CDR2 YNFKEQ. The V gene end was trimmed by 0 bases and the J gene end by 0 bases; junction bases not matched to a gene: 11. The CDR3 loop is CASSQDQRDYESSGANVLTF. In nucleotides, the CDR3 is TGTGCCAGCAGCCAAGATCAGCGGGACTACGAATCCTCTGGGGCCAACGTCCTGACTTTC.

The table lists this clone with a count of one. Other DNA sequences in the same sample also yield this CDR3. The CDR3: CASSGRGSPMNTEAFF. The CDR3 coding sequence is TGCGCCAGCAGCGGGCGGGGGTCCCCTATGAACACTGAAGCTTTCTTT. The V and J genes are TRBV4-1 and TRBJ1-1; a possible D gene is TRBD1 (5 bases). V was cut by 5 bases and J by 0 bases, with 16 bases left in between. The germline gives CDR1 MGHRA, CDR2 YSYEKL. This CDR3 has 16 amino acids.

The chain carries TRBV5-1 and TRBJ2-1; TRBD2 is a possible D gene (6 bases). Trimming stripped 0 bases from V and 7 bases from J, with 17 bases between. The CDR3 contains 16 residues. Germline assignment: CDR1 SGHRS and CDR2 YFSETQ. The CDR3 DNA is TGCGCCAGCAGCTTGGCCGGGCGGGACGGTCTTAATGAGCAGTTCTTC. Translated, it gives CASSLAGRDGLNEQFF.

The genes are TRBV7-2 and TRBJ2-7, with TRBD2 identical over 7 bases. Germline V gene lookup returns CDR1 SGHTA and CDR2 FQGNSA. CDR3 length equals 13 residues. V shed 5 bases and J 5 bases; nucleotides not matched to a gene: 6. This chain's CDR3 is CASSGRVGNEQYF. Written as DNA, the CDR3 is TGTGCCAGCAGCGGGAGGGTCGGGAACGAGCAGTACTTC.

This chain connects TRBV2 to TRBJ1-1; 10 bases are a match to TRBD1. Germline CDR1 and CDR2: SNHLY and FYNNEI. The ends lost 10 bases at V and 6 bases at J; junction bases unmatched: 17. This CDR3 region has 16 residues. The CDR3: CATLGTGAALAAEAFF. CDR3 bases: TGTGCCACCTTGGGGACAGGGGCCGCATTGGCGGCTGAAGCTTTCTTT.